This T cell receptor beta chain was observed in a study of cytomegalovirus exposure and HLA in healthy donors. 60 Vbeta and 13 Jbeta primers were used in PCR. Only in-frame clones appear in the TCRdb table, and some are missing; sequencing was by immunoSEQ multiplex PCR. Of some 150,000 clones listed, around 74% are singletons. This CDR3 has 16 residues. The germline V gene encodes CDR1 SGDLS and CDR2 YYNGEE. V dropped 3 bases and J dropped 4; count of bases not matched to a gene: 11. Sequencing input: PBMCs. The TCR originated in a man aged 18-30 years in good health and CMV-seropositive. This chain joins TRBV9 and TRBJ1-2; 8 nucleotides match TRBD1. CDR3 amino acids: CASSALSDRGGYGYTF. The CDR3 coding sequence is TGTGCCAGCAGCGCCCTTTCTGACAGGGGAGGCTATGGCTACACCTTC.